This is a list of T cell receptor beta chains from one sample in a study of a mutant IDH1 vaccine in newly diagnosed glioma. The antigens for these receptors are not known. Data came from immunoSEQ multiplex PCR; TCRdb stores just in-frame clones and leaves some out. This sample has approximately 51,000 clones, with 78% found just once. Sequencing was performed on PBMCs, taken from a glioma patient whose treatment included an IDH1 peptide vaccine. The receptors shown here come from a woman between 35 and 50 years old with glioma. CDR3s include the opening cysteine and the closing phenylalanine or tryptophan. The D gene is left open where the match is weak. Clone size is shown for a subset of rows, as once, few, many or a class of expanded clone.

j_gene	v_gene	abundance	d_gene	CDR3nt	CDR3aa
TRBJ2-3	TRBV18	.	TRBD2	TGTGCCAGCTCATCCTCGACTCCTTTGGGAGGGACAGATACGCAGTATTTT	CASSSSTPLGGTDTQYF
TRBJ2-1	TRBV7-6	.	.	TGTGCCAGCAGAAAGACAGAGATCCACAATGAGCAGTTCTTC	CASRKTEIHNEQFF
TRBJ1-4	TRBV19	.	TRBD1	TGTGCCAGCAAAGATCTGGGACAGGGAGATGAAAAACTGTTTTTT	CASKDLGQGDEKLFF
TRBJ2-7	TRBV5-8	.	TRBD1	TGTGCCAGCAGCTTGACGACAGGGGGGGCCAGCTACGAGCAGTACTTC	CASSLTTGGASYEQYF
TRBJ2-2	TRBV6-5	.	.	TGTGCCACGCGAAACACCGGGGAGCTGTTTTTT	CATRNTGELFF
TRBJ1-2	TRBV7-2	once	TRBD1	TGTGCCAGCAGCTTACAGACAGGGGAGTATGGCTACACCTTC	CASSLQTGEYGYTF
TRBJ2-5	TRBV19	.	.	TGTGCCAGTAGTATAGTGGACCGGGAGACCCAGTACTTC	CASSIVDRETQYF
TRBJ1-1	TRBV7-9	.	.	TGTGCCAGCAGCTTTAGCGCGTTGCCGAACACTGAAGCTTTCTTT	CASSFSALPNTEAFF
TRBJ1-5	TRBV4-1	.	.	TGCGCCAGCAGCCAAGGGGGGAGTAGCAATCAGCCCCAGCATTTT	CASSQGGSSNQPQHF
TRBJ2-7	TRBV6-6	.	.	TGTGCCAGCAGTTACGGAGGGGACATCTACGAGCAGTACTTC	CASSYGGDIYEQYF
TRBJ1-1	TRBV19	.	TRBD1	TGTGCCAGTAGTTTCAACTCGGGACAGGGAACTGAAGCTTTCTTT	CASSFNSGQGTEAFF
TRBJ1-1	TRBV5-1	few	.	TGCGCCAGCAGCTTGGCACAGATGAACACTGAAGCTTTCTTT	CASSLAQMNTEAFF
TRBJ2-7	TRBV6-1	.	TRBD1	TGTGCCAGCAGTGATCGACAGGGGGCAGTTTACGAGCAGTACTTC	CASSDRQGAVYEQYF
TRBJ1-2	TRBV11-2	.	.	TGTGCCAGCAGCTTAGGGCAGTATGGCTACACCTTC	CASSLGQYGYTF
TRBJ2-7	TRBV7-2	.	.	TGTGCCAGCAGTACCCCCCTAACCTACGAGCAGTACTTC	CASSTPLTYEQYF
TRBJ1-1	TRBV19	.	.	TGTGCCAGTAGTGCGTACACTGAAGCTTTCTTT	CASSAYTEAFF
TRBJ2-2	TRBV10-3	.	TRBD1	TGTGCCATCAACGGGGACAGGGGGAACACCGGGGAGCTGTTTTTT	CAINGDRGNTGELFF
TRBJ1-2	TRBV6-1	.	.	TGTGCCAGCAGTGAAACAGGACAGCCCTATGGCTACACCTTC	CASSETGQPYGYTF
TRBJ1-5	TRBV30	.	TRBD1	TGTGCCTGGAGTGAGGGGACAGGGGGCCATCAGCCCCAGCATTTT	CAWSEGTGGHQPQHF
TRBJ1-1	TRBV5-6	.	.	TGTGCCAGCAGCGCGGAAAGTGAAGCTTTCTTT	CASSAESEAFF
TRBJ2-7	TRBV4-1	.	.	TGCGCCAGCAGCCAGCCGGCGGTCTACGAGCAGTACTTC	CASSQPAVYEQYF
TRBJ1-2	TRBV19	.	.	TGTGCCAGTAGTATAAATAGAAGGGCCTATGGCTACACCTTC	CASSINRRAYGYTF
TRBJ1-2	TRBV19	.	.	TGTGCCAGTAGTATCGGGTCTGGCTACACCTTC	CASSIGSGYTF
TRBJ2-4	TRBV7-3	few	TRBD2	TGTGCCAGCAGCCCCCGGGGGGGGATGGAGAACATTCAGTACTTC	CASSPRGGMENIQYF
TRBJ1-2	TRBV28	.	.	TGTGCCAGCAGTCCCGACAGCAACTATGGCTACACCTTC	CASSPDSNYGYTF
TRBJ1-4	TRBV7-8	.	TRBD1	TGTGCCAGCAGCTTAGGCACAGGGGTGGGTGAAAAACTGTTTTTT	CASSLGTGVGEKLFF
TRBJ1-3	TRBV7-6	.	.	TGTGCCAGCAGCTCATTAGGGTGGGGCTCTGGAAACACCATATATTTT	CASSSLGWGSGNTIYF
TRBJ2-2	TRBV18	.	.	TGTGCCAGCTCACCATTAACAGTCCCGGCGAACACCGGGGAGCTGTTTTTT	CASSPLTVPANTGELFF
TRBJ1-4	TRBV7-8	once	.	TGTGCCAGCAGCTTTAACTTTGGACAGCGTAATGAAAAACTGTTTTTT	CASSFNFGQRNEKLFF
TRBJ1-1	TRBV5-1	.	.	TGCGCCAGCAGCTTGGAGGTGGGGGGCACTGAAGCTTTCTTT	CASSLEVGGTEAFF
TRBJ1-2	TRBV6-5	.	TRBD1	TGTGCCAGCAGGCGACAGGGGTTGGGCCTCTATGGCTACACCTTC	CASRRQGLGLYGYTF
TRBJ1-5	TRBV18	.	.	TGTGCCAGCTCACCAACAGTGATCAATCAGCCCCAGCATTTT	CASSPTVINQPQHF
TRBJ2-1	TRBV18	.	.	TGTGCCAGCTCACCACTAGACAATGAGCAGTTCTTC	CASSPLDNEQFF
TRBJ1-2	TRBV7-9	.	.	TGTGCCAGCAGCTTGTCGGTAGGGGCTAACTATGGCTACACCTTC	CASSLSVGANYGYTF
TRBJ1-2	TRBV2	.	TRBD1	TGTGCCAGTGGACAGGGGGTACATGGCTACACCTTC	CASGQGVHGYTF
TRBJ2-1	TRBV10-3	few	TRBD2	TGTGCCATCAGTGAGTCGCAGGCTAGCGGAGACAACAATGAGCAGTTCTTC	CAISESQASGDNNEQFF
TRBJ1-5	TRBV11-2	.	.	TGTGCCAGCAGCTTAGGTCCAGGGATCCGGCAGCCCCAGCATTTT	CASSLGPGIRQPQHF
TRBJ1-2	TRBV18	.	.	TGTGCCAGCTCACCAACTTCCGGGACCGTGGTGGGCCATGGCTACACCTTC	CASSPTSGTVVGHGYTF
TRBJ1-6	TRBV7-3	.	.	TGTGCCAGCAGCTTGAGAGGGGGGTTAGGCTATAATTCACCCCTCCACTTT	CASSLRGGLGYNSPLHF
TRBJ1-1	TRBV7-3	.	TRBD1	TGTGCCAGCAGCTTAAAAGGGGGCGGCACTGAAGCTTTCTTT	CASSLKGGGTEAFF
TRBJ1-1	TRBV5-8	few	.	TGTGCCAGCAGGTGGCAGGGAAGGGACACTGAAGCTTTCTTT	CASRWQGRDTEAFF
TRBJ1-1	TRBV27	few	.	TGTGCCAGCAGTTTTCGGGGGGGCACTGAAGCTTTCTTT	CASSFRGGTEAFF
TRBJ1-6	TRBV14	few	.	TGTGCCAGCAGCCGCCTAGGGGTCGGGTACTCACCCCTCCACTTT	CASSRLGVGYSPLHF
TRBJ2-1	TRBV6-5	.	.	TGTGCCAGCATCCCACCCGGACCGGGGAATGAGCAGTTCTTC	CASIPPGPGNEQFF
TRBJ1-1	TRBV29-1	.	.	TGCAGCGTTGAGAGAGGGGGGGTGCGGACTGAAGCTTTCTTT	CSVERGGVRTEAFF
TRBJ2-5	TRBV7-7	.	TRBD2	TGTGCTAGCAGTCCCGGGACTAGCTACGAGACCCAGTACTTC	CASSPGTSYETQYF
TRBJ2-1	TRBV19	.	.	TGTGCCAGCGGGGTCTACTACAATGAGCAGTTCTTC	CASGVYYNEQFF
TRBJ1-3	TRBV4-3	.	.	TGCGCCAGCAGCCATGACAGTCTCTCTGGAAACACCATATATTTT	CASSHDSLSGNTIYF
TRBJ2-3	TRBV14	.	.	TGTGCCAGCAGCCATAGAGTCGCGAGGACAGATACGCAGTATTTT	CASSHRVARTDTQYF
TRBJ2-1	TRBV7-2	.	TRBD2	TGTGCCAGCAGCCCCATCCGGGGGGGCCAGTTCTTC	CASSPIRGGQFF
TRBJ1-2	TRBV30	once	.	TGTGCCTGGAGCACCGGGGCCAGTAGTTATGGCTACACCTTC	CAWSTGASSYGYTF
TRBJ1-3	TRBV18	once	TRBD1	TGTGCCAGCTCACCTTTGGGACAGGCGACTGGAAACACCATATATTTT	CASSPLGQATGNTIYF